Each of the 13 T cell receptor beta chains below was sequenced from the same sample in a study of T-cell reconstitution after alpha-beta-depleted transplantation in children. Preparation of the TCRbeta library used unique molecular identifiers. TCRdb recomputed calls from the PCR reads with MiXCR, one row per CDR3 protein. The sample yields more than 550,000 distinct CDR3 sequences, about 10% seen once. The source was PBMCs from the stem cell graft donor, collected from the stem cell graft. All receptors come from a human donor who donated a stem cell graft to a child with acute myeloid leukemia.

The chain has TRBV12-3 or TRBV12-4 and TRBJ1-2; TRBD1 aligns across 7 bases. The CDR3 has 15 amino acids. V lost 6 bases, J lost 10 bases, and 17 bases stayed unmatched. The CDR3 nucleotides read TGTGCCAGCAGCCGATCTTCACAGGGGCCAGGTGACTACACCTTC. This sequence encodes CASSRSSQGPGDYTF.

This clonotype has only a few counts. This rearrangement joins TRBV30 to TRBJ2-7; the D gene could be TRBD1 or TRBD2 (5 bases each). V lost 1 base and J lost 3, with 10 bases in between. Per the germline V gene, CDR1 is GTSNPN and CDR2 is SVGIG (reference sequence). The CDR3 contains 13 residues. CDR3 sequence: CAWSGEGRYEQYF. CDR3 DNA: TGTGCCTGGAGTGGAGAGGGGCGCTACGAGCAGTACTTC.

This clonotype was detected only a few times. This rearrangement joins TRBV2 to TRBJ2-3; 13 bases are a match to TRBD2. V shed 8 bases, J shed 2 bases, and the junction held 10 bases outside the gene matches. The CDR3 is 17 amino acids. The V gene's germline CDR1 is SNHLY and CDR2 FYNNEI. The CDR3 spells CASSLLGLAGPTDTQYF. The CDR3 DNA follows: TGTGCCAGCTCCCTGCTGGGACTAGCGGGACCCACAGATACGCAGTATTTT.

This clonotype was detected only a few times. V gene TRBV30 combines with J gene TRBJ2-1; 11 nucleotides match TRBD1. The V gene end was trimmed by 1 base and the J gene end by 6 bases; junction bases not matched to a gene: 8. CDR3 length equals 16 residues. Looked up from germline, CDR1 is GTSNPN and CDR2 is SVGIG (reference sequence). In DNA form, the CDR3 reads TGTGCCTGGAGTGGGCAGGACAGGGGGCGGTTCAATGAGCAGTTCTTC. Translation: CAWSGQDRGRFNEQFF.

The chain is built from TRBV5-1 and TRBJ2-6, with D possibly matching TRBD1 (6 bases). Trimming took off 6 bases at V and 0 bases at J, with 10 bases between the two ends. Per the germline V gene, CDR1 is SGHRS and CDR2 is YFSETQ. This CDR3 is 15 amino acids long. The CDR3 nucleotides are TGCGCCAGCACCGGACAGCTCTCTGGGGCCAACGTCCTGACTTTC. It encodes CASTGQLSGANVLTF.

The sample holds many counts of this clonotype. V usage is TRBV5-1 and J usage is TRBJ2-1, with 14 bases matching TRBD2. With 4 bases clipped from V and 2 bases from J, the junction kept 5 bases outside the gene matches. CDR3 length: 17 residues. Germline V gives CDR1 SGHRS, CDR2 YFSETQ. CDR3: CASSLTTSGRAYNEQFF. Written as DNA, the CDR3 is TGCGCCAGCAGCCTCACGACTAGCGGGAGGGCCTACAATGAGCAGTTCTTC.

CDR3 loop: CASSYSGPSREQFF. CDR3 DNA sequence: TGTGCCAGCAGTTACTCTGGGCCCTCTCGGGAGCAGTTCTTC. The J gene is TRBJ2-1, the V gene TRBV6-5; D is ambiguous. The CDR3 runs to 14 residues. The germline V gene has CDR1 MNHEY and CDR2 SVGAGI. The ends were cut back, 0 bases at V and 10 bases at J, with 13 bases in the middle.

The J gene is TRBJ2-3, the V gene TRBV20-1; D remains ambiguous. The CDR3 spans 13 residues. The V and J ends lost 0 bases and 6 bases respectively, with 10 bases between them. Germline CDR1 and CDR2: DFQATT and SNEGSKA (reference sequence). CDR3 amino acids: CSARDSVRDTQYF. Written as DNA, the CDR3 is TGCAGTGCTAGAGACAGTGTAAGGGATACGCAGTATTTT.

CDR3 sequence reads: CASSPTAWQTQYF. As DNA, the CDR3 is TGTGCCAGCAGCCCGACGGCGTGGCAGACCCAGTACTTC. The chain couples TRBV7-2 to TRBJ2-4; unclear D gene. TRBJ2-5 matches the DNA end more closely, so the J call is doubtful. The length of the CDR3 is 13 residues. In germline, CDR1 is SGHTA, CDR2 FQGNSA.

This clonotype came up a few times. This chain uses TRBV10-3 with TRBJ1-6; 7 bases fit TRBD1. The germline CDR1 and CDR2 sequences are ENHRY and SYGVKD. The CDR3 is 14 amino acids. V was clipped by 7 bases and J by 7 bases; unmatched bases: 7. CDR3 sequence reads: CAIKGAGGNSPLHF. Here the CDR3 DNA reads TGTGCCATCAAGGGGGCAGGGGGAAATTCACCCCTCCACTTT.

Many counts were recorded for this clonotype. This chain joins TRBV10-3 and TRBJ2-2, with TRBD1 matching 10 bases. The CDR3 extends over 15 amino acids. Germline V gives CDR1 ENHRY, CDR2 SYGVKD. Trimming at V came to 7 bases and at J to 7 bases, leaving 9 bases not matched to a gene. DNA of the CDR3: TGTGCCATCACCTCGCCGGGACAGGGGCTCGGGGAGCTGTTTTTT. Translating it yields CAITSPGQGLGELFF.

This clonotype was recorded a few times. The genes are TRBV5-1 and TRBJ1-6; perhaps TRBD1 as D (5 bases). The CDR3 has 15 amino acids. The V and J ends lost 3 bases and 8 bases respectively, with 15 bases between them. Germline V lookup: CDR1 SGHRS, CDR2 YFSETQ. The CDR3 nucleotides are TGCGCCAGCAGCTGGGTCGGGGGGTCCTATTCACCCCTCCACTTT. This translates into CASSWVGGSYSPLHF.

This clonotype was detected a few times. The genes are TRBV6-1 and TRBJ1-3; D is perhaps TRBD1 (5 bases). V was shortened by 5 bases and J by 1 base, with 9 bases between the two germline ends. This CDR3 is built from 14 residues. The germline V gene encodes CDR1 MNHNS and CDR2 SASEGT. The CDR3 DNA reads as TGTGCCAGCAGTCGTCAGGGATCTGGAAACACCATATATTTT. Amino acids: CASSRQGSGNTIYF.